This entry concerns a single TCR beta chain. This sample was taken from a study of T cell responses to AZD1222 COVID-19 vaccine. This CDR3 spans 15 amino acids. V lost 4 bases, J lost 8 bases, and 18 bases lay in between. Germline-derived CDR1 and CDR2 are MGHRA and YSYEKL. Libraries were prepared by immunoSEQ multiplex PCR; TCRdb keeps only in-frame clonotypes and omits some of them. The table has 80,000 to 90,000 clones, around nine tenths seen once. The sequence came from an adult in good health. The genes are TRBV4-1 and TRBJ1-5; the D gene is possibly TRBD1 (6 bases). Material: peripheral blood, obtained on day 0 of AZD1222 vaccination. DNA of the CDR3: TGCGCCAGCAGCCTAGGTGAGGTCCCAGGGGAGCCCCAGCATTTT. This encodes CASSLGEVPGEPQHF.